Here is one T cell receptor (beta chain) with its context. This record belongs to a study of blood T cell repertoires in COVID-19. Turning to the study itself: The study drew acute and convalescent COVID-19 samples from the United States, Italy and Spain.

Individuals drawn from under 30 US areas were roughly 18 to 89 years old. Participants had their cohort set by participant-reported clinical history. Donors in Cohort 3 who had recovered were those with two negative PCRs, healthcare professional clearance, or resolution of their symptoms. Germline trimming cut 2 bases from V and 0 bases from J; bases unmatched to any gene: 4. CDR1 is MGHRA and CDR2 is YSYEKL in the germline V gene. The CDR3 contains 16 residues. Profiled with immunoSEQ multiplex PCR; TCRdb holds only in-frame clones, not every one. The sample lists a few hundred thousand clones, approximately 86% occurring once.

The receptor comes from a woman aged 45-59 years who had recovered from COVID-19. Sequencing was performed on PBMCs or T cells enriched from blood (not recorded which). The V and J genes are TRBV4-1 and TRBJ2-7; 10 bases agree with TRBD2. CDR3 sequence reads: CASSQTLAGNSYEQYF. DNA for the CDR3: TGCGCCAGCAGCCAAACACTAGCGGGAAACTCCTACGAGCAGTACTTC.